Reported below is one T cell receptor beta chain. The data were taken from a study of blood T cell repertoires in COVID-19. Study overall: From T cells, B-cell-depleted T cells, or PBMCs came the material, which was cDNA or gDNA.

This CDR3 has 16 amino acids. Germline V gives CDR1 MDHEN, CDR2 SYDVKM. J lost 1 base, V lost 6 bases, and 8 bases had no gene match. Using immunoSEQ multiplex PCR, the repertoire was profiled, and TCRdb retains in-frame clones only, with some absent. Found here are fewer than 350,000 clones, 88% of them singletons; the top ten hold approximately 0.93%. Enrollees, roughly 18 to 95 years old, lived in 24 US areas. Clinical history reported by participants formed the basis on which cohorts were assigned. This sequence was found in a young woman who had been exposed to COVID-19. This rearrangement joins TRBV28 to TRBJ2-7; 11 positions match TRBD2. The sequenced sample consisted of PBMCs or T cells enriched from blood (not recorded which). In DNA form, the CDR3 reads TGTGCCAGCAGATCGAGACTAGCGGGATCGTCCTACGAGCAGTACTTC. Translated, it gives CASRSRLAGSSYEQYF.